These T cell receptor beta chains were read from a single sample in a study of Ad26.COV2.S vaccination and SARS-CoV-2 variants. Using immunoSEQ multiplex PCR, the repertoire was profiled, and TCRdb retains in-frame clones only, with some absent. The top ten hold roughly 4% of the sample, which has 400,000 to 450,000 clones, roughly 87% seen once. The source material was peripheral blood, sampled in a trial of Ad26.COV2.S vaccine versus placebo. The origin of the receptors is a person between 18 and 65 years old who received the Ad26.COV2.S COVID-19 vaccine or a placebo. The CDR3 runs from the conserved cysteine through the conserved F or W. The D gene is left open where the match is weak. Size tells how often a clone was seen (once, few, many) or the class of an expanded clone, and some rows leave it out.

size,V,J,D,DNA,CDR3
NA,TRBV2,TRBJ2-5,NA,TGTGCCAGCAGTCCTCTGATGGGGGGGCACGGCGAGACCCAGTACTTC,CASSPLMGGHGETQYF
NA,TRBV18,TRBJ2-5,NA,TGTGCCAGCTCACCACGGTTGTCTGGCAGAGTCTCCTTTCGGGAAGAGACCCAGTACTTC,CASSPRLSGRVSFREETQYF
NA,TRBV27,TRBJ2-2,TRBD1,TGTGCCAGCAGAAGACTGACAGGGGACACCGGGGAGCTGTTTTTT,CASRRLTGDTGELFF
NA,TRBV27,TRBJ1-1,NA,TGTGCCAGCATCGGGGGGACTGAAGCTTTCTTT,CASIGGTEAFF
NA,TRBV24-1,TRBJ2-2,TRBD1,TGTGCCACCAGTGATTACCGACAGGGAAGAACCGGGGAGCTGTTTTTT,CATSDYRQGRTGELFF
NA,TRBV5-1,TRBJ2-1,NA,TGCGCCAGCAGCGGGGAGAGTAATGAGCAGTTCTTC,CASSGESNEQFF
few,TRBV7-8,TRBJ1-2,NA,TGTGCCAGCAGCTTAGGATTGGGCAGCTATGGCTACACCTTC,CASSLGLGSYGYTF
NA,TRBV18,TRBJ2-7,TRBD1,TGTGCCAGCTCACCACTCGGTGACAGGGGCCACGAGCAGTACTTC,CASSPLGDRGHEQYF
NA,TRBV14,TRBJ1-2,NA,TGTGCCAGCAGCCAATTCCACGGGGGGGATGGCTACACCTTC,CASSQFHGGDGYTF
NA,TRBV7-9,TRBJ1-4,NA,TGTGCCAGCAGCCAGAAAAACAGGGTGGCTAATGAAAAACTGTTTTTT,CASSQKNRVANEKLFF
NA,TRBV19,TRBJ1-2,NA,TGTGCCAGTAGTATTATTCAAGCTCACCTTAACTATGGCTACACCTTC,CASSIIQAHLNYGYTF
NA,TRBV28,TRBJ2-7,TRBD2,TGTGCCAGCAGCCTTAGCGGGGGTGCCTACGAGCAGTACTTC,CASSLSGGAYEQYF
NA,TRBV27,TRBJ1-1,NA,TGTGCCAGCAGTTTAAGGCAGGGGATGAACACTGAAGCTTTCTTT,CASSLRQGMNTEAFF
NA,TRBV4-3,TRBJ2-5,NA,TGCACCAGCAGCCAAGTCGACTGGACCTACCAAGAGACCCAGTACTTC,CTSSQVDWTYQETQYF